Given below is one T cell receptor beta chain in context. Its antigen is as yet unknown. Time point noted: week 47, end of study. Doses of 300 ug of mutant IDH1 20-mer peptide were given with topical imiquimod. Some clones are missing from TCRdb's copy, which holds only in-frame ones; the method was immunoSEQ multiplex PCR. The data hold about 84,000 clones, with 80% to 90% observed a single time. The data derive from a study of a mutant IDH1 vaccine in newly diagnosed glioma. Background on the study: Earlier therapy was either radiotherapy, temozolomide, or both, and most got both.

CDR1 is LGHNA, CDR2 YNFKEQ, per germline. The V gene end was trimmed by 4 bases and the J gene end by 0 bases; junction bases not matched to a gene: 11. The CDR3 runs 17 residues. This sequence originates from a man between 40 and 49 years old with glioma. Here the sequenced sample was PBMCs, taken from a glioma patient whose treatment included an IDH1 peptide vaccine. The genes are TRBV4-2 and TRBJ2-7, with 8 bases lining up with TRBD2. In nucleotides, the CDR3 is TGTGCCAGCAGCCTCCGGGCTAGCGGGTCGAGCTCCTACGAGCAGTACTTC. Residues: CASSLRASGSSSYEQYF.